This TCR beta chain was identified in a study of neurological immune-mediated disorders. Study findings and constraints: It was HTLV-1-associated myelopathy that showed the most TCR clonal expansion, while multiple sclerosis showed the least, falling below healthy controls.

This clonotype occurred many times. No antigen is known for it. In germline, CDR1 is DFQATT, CDR2 SNEGSKA (reference sequence). This CDR3 has 14 residues. Trimming at V came to 5 bases and at J to 2 bases, leaving 8 bases not matched to a gene. Sorted libraries came from around 990,000 CD4+ or CD8+ T cells. Synthesis of cDNA was accomplished via 5'RACE employing 10-nucleotide random UMIs. A single run covered 15-18 subjects with over 180 million TCR-beta sequences. TCRdb analysed the 5' RACE reads with MiXCR anew, one entry per CDR3 protein. The sample has roughly 29,000 distinct CDR3 sequences; under 30% are singletons.

The rearrangement links TRBV20-1 to TRBJ2-5; 7 positions match TRBD2. The sequenced material came from CD4+ T cells from blood. This clonotype originated in a man in his fifties or sixties with HTLV-1-associated myelopathy (HAM/TSP). CDR3 bases: TGCAGTGCTCGCACTCCGGGACTACAAGAGACCCAGTACTTC. This gives the protein CSARTPGLQETQYF.